The next 21 T cell receptor beta chains were all read from a single sample in a study of a mutant IDH1 vaccine in newly diagnosed glioma. Their recognized antigens are unknown. Described time point: week 23, last vaccination. It was 300 ug of mutant IDH1 20-mer peptide that made up each vaccine dose, given with topical imiquimod. Assay used: immunoSEQ multiplex PCR; TCRdb lists only in-frame clones, some missing. The sample gives around 76,000 clones, around 85% of which show up once; roughly 0.74% is in the top ten. The sample here was PBMCs, taken from a glioma patient whose treatment included an IDH1 peptide vaccine. The origin of the receptors is a woman aged 50 to 60 with glioma.

The V call is TRBV30, the J call TRBJ2-6; no reliable D call. Germline values: CDR1 GTSNPN, CDR2 SVGIG (reference sequence). With 1 base removed from V and 0 bases from J, the gap between germline ends came to 4 bases. This CDR3 is built from 14 residues. The DNA of the CDR3 is TGTGCCTGGAGTGGTTCCTCTGGGGCCAACGTCCTGACTTTC. Translating it yields CAWSGSSGANVLTF.

The genes are TRBV5-1 and TRBJ2-2, with 9 bases identical to TRBD2. V was pared by 4 bases and J by 2 bases, with 3 bases of the junction left unmatched. The CDR3 consists of 15 residues. Germline CDR1 is SGHRS and CDR2 is YFSETQ. DNA for the CDR3: TGCGCCAGCAGCCTGGGACTAGCCAACACCGGGGAGCTGTTTTTT. It codes for CASSLGLANTGELFF.

The V call is TRBV7-2, the J call TRBJ1-6; 9 bases align to TRBD1. The CDR3 is 15 residues long. V lost 5 bases and J lost 4; bases outside the gene matches: 3. Germline assignment: CDR1 SGHTA and CDR2 FQGNSA. CDR3 nucleotides: TGTGCCAGCAGCCCCGGGACAGGGTATAATTCACCCCTCCACTTT. This codes for CASSPGTGYNSPLHF. Full variable domain (outside the CDR3, taken from reference TRBV7-2 and TRBJ1-6): GAGVSQSPSNKVTEKGKDVELRCDPISGHTALYWYRQSLGQGLEFLIYFQGNSAPDKSGLPSDRFSAERTGGSVSTLTIQRTQQEDSAVYLCASSPGTGYNSPLHFGNGTRLTVT.

V is TRBV9 and J is TRBJ1-1, with D unresolved. The CDR3 covers 12 residues. Trimming removed 2 bases from V and 6 bases from J, with 8 bases in between. Germline V CDR1 and CDR2: SGDLS, YYNGEE. Written as DNA, the CDR3 is TGTGCCAGCAGCGTGGTTGAATCTGAAGCTTTCTTT. Encoded protein: CASSVVESEAFF.

This clone came up a few times. The chain links TRBV12-5 to TRBJ1-1, with D perhaps matching TRBD1 (6 bases). Per the germline V gene, CDR1 is LGHNT and CDR2 is FRNRAP. V was trimmed by 4 bases and J by 6 bases, leaving 18 bases between them. The CDR3 is 15 residues long. DNA for the CDR3: TGTGCTAGTGGTTCCCCCGGGGCAGGGGAGGCTGAAGCTTTCTTT. Amino acid sequence: CASGSPGAGEAEAFF.

The CDR3 reads CASSQERAGEQYF. CDR3 DNA sequence: TGCGCCAGCAGCCAAGAGAGGGCTGGCGAGCAGTACTTC. The V gene is TRBV4-1, the J gene TRBJ2-7; tentatively, D is TRBD2 (5 bases). Germline CDR1 and CDR2: MGHRA and YSYEKL. V lost 0 bases and J 6 bases, leaving 9 bases between the germline ends. CDR3 length: 13 residues.

The V and J genes are TRBV19 and TRBJ1-4; tentatively, D is TRBD1 (6 bases). This CDR3 has 15 residues. Germline lookup yields CDR1 LNHDA and CDR2 SQIVND (reference sequence). Deletions cut 9 bases from V and 5 bases from J, with 19 bases between. CDR3 DNA: TGTGCCAGCCTAAACCGGACAGCACCAAATGAAAAACTGTTTTTT. This encodes CASLNRTAPNEKLFF.

This clone was seen a single time. The genes are TRBV11-2 and TRBJ2-2, with 11 bases that match TRBD2. This CDR3 region has 15 residues. CDR1 is SGHAT and CDR2 is FQNNGV in the germline V gene. The junction had 4 bases not matched to a gene; V was cut back by 4 bases and J by 6 bases. The CDR3 region has the DNA TGTGCCAGCAGCTCTCTAGCGGGAGGTCCCGGGGAGCTGTTTTTT. This codes for CASSSLAGGPGELFF.

V usage is TRBV6-1 and J usage is TRBJ1-1, with D hard to call. There are 12 residues in the CDR3. V lost 4 bases to trimming and J lost 5 bases, with 8 bases between them. Germline-derived CDR1 and CDR2 are MNHNS and SASEGT. The CDR3 loop reads CASSVGATEAFF. In DNA form, the CDR3 reads TGTGCCAGCAGTGTGGGTGCGACTGAAGCTTTCTTT.

The V and J genes are TRBV10-3 and TRBJ2-1; D might be TRBD2 (5 bases). This CDR3 spans 15 amino acids. Trimming removed 6 bases from V and 3 bases from J, with 15 bases in between. In germline, CDR1 is ENHRY, CDR2 SYGVKD. This CDR3 is CAIRPSVGVYNEQFF. The CDR3 nucleotides are TGTGCCATCAGGCCGTCGGTGGGAGTCTACAATGAGCAGTTCTTC.

V and J are TRBV28 and TRBJ2-1; tentatively, D is TRBD2 (6 bases). V lost 10 bases and J 4 bases, leaving 23 bases between the germline ends. The CDR3 is 16 residues long. CDR1 MDHEN and CDR2 SYDVKM come from the germline V gene. The CDR3 protein is CATISRGGRSYNEQFF. The CDR3 DNA sequence: TGTGCCACCATTTCGCGTGGGGGGAGAAGTTACAATGAGCAGTTCTTC.

DNA of the CDR3: TGCGCCAGCAGTGAGTCAGCTAGCGGGTCTGGAGATACGCAGTATTTT. Translating it yields CASSESASGSGDTQYF. This rearrangement joins TRBV10-1 to TRBJ2-3, with 8 bases lining up with TRBD2. In germline, CDR1 is WNHNN, CDR2 SYGVQD (reference sequence). The CDR3 covers 16 residues. V lost 0 bases, J lost 5 bases, and 7 bases stayed unmatched.

The chain has TRBV6-1 and TRBJ2-5, with D possibly being TRBD2 (5 bases). Germline V gene data show CDR1 as MNHNS and CDR2 as SASEGT. The CDR3 runs 14 residues. V was clipped by 1 base and J by 2 bases, with 8 bases between them. The CDR3 DNA sequence: TGTGCCAGCAGTGAAGGGGCGGGTCAAGAGACCCAGTACTTC. It yields the protein CASSEGAGQETQYF.

V and J are TRBV5-6 and TRBJ2-7; D unclear. The V and J ends lost 2 bases and 0 bases respectively, with 6 bases between them. Per the germline V gene, CDR1 is SGHDT and CDR2 is YYEEEE. The CDR3 loop spans 13 amino acids. The CDR3 nucleotides read TGTGCCAGCAGCTTACCAAGCTCCTACGAGCAGTACTTC. Protein: CASSLPSSYEQYF.

V is TRBV6-1 and J is TRBJ2-7; D might be TRBD1 or TRBD2, each matching 5 bases. This CDR3 is built from 13 residues. Germline CDR1 and CDR2: MNHNS and SASEGT. Trimming shortened V by 2 bases and J by 5 bases, and 10 bases separated the two germline ends. DNA for the CDR3: TGTGCCAGCAGTGAATCCAGGGACCACGAGCAGTACTTC. Translating gives CASSESRDHEQYF.

V and J are TRBV19 and TRBJ2-3; 7 nucleotides agree with TRBD2. The length of the CDR3 is 17 residues. The ends lost 7 bases at V and 0 bases at J; junction bases unmatched: 13. CDR1 and CDR2 (germline): LNHDA, SQIVND (reference sequence). The CDR3 DNA reads as TGTGCCAGTATCAAATCCGGGACTATAGCTAGCACAGATACGCAGTATTTT. This gives the protein CASIKSGTIASTDTQYF.

As regards this clone: Mismatch with germline at one junction end may stem from a read error. The CDR3 nucleotides read TGCGCCAGCAGCTTGTCGCGGCAGGGGAGTTCACCCCTCCACTTT. The encoded protein is CASSLSRQGSSPLHF. The gene calls are TRBV5-6 and TRBJ1-6, with D possibly matching TRBD1 (6 bases). CDR3 length: 15 amino acids. CDR1 and CDR2 (germline): SGHDT, YYEEEE.

This chain connects TRBV7-9 to TRBJ1-1; maybe TRBD1 (5 bases). The CDR3 consists of 12 residues. With 3 bases removed from V and 4 bases from J, the gap between germline ends came to 6 bases. Per germline, CDR1 SEHNR and CDR2 FQNEAQ (reference sequence). The CDR3 spells CASSFGATEAFF. The DNA of the CDR3 is TGTGCCAGCAGCTTTGGGGCCACTGAAGCTTTCTTT.

This sequence joins TRBV11-2 and TRBJ1-2; D remains ambiguous. The CDR3 runs 15 residues. The V end lost 4 bases, the J end lost 11 bases, and 23 bases lay between the germline ends. The germline V gene encodes CDR1 SGHAT and CDR2 FQNNGV. CDR3 protein: CASSSFGGGGPYYTF. The DNA of the CDR3 is TGTGCCAGCAGCTCCTTCGGAGGAGGAGGTCCGTATTACACCTTC.

V gene TRBV12-5 combines with J gene TRBJ2-1, with D maybe TRBD1 (5 bases). Germline assignment: CDR1 LGHNT and CDR2 FRNRAP. V was cut by 6 bases and J by 8 bases, with 11 bases left in between. The CDR3 runs 12 residues. The CDR3, as DNA: TGTGCTAGTGGCAACACCAGGGATGAGCAGTTCTTC. Its translation: CASGNTRDEQFF.

As concerns this clone: One junction end does not reproduce the germline sequence, and a read error may be involved. V usage is TRBV4-1 and J usage is TRBJ1-2; D perhaps matches TRBD1 (5 bases). The germline gives CDR1 MGHRA, CDR2 YSYEKL. The CDR3 is 17 residues long. The CDR3 nucleotides are TGCGCCAGCAGCCAAGGATCCACTGCTCGGGGGAGCTATGGCCACACCTTC. This translates into CASSQGSTARGSYGHTF.